This T cell receptor beta chain emerged from a study of blood T cell repertoires in COVID-19. Study overall: Sites in the United States, Italy and Spain provided acute and convalescent COVID-19 samples. PBMCs, B-cell-depleted T cells, or T cells were the source of the cDNA or gDNA that made up the material.

This clone was picked up a small number of times. The method was immunoSEQ multiplex PCR; TCRdb's version includes in-frame clones alone and lacks a portion of them. This table has about 71,000 clones, more than 80% appearing once. J gave up 5 bases and V 8 bases, and 6 bases lay outside the gene matches. CDR1 and CDR2 (germline): LNHNV, YYDKDF (reference sequence). The CDR3 has 13 residues. This sequence joins TRBV15 and TRBJ1-1; 9 positions match TRBD1. The sequence came from a young man with acute or convalescent COVID-19. Sequenced input: peripheral blood. CDR3 loop: CATSRDRETEAFF. Written as DNA, the CDR3 is TGTGCCACCTCTCGGGACAGGGAGACTGAAGCTTTCTTT.